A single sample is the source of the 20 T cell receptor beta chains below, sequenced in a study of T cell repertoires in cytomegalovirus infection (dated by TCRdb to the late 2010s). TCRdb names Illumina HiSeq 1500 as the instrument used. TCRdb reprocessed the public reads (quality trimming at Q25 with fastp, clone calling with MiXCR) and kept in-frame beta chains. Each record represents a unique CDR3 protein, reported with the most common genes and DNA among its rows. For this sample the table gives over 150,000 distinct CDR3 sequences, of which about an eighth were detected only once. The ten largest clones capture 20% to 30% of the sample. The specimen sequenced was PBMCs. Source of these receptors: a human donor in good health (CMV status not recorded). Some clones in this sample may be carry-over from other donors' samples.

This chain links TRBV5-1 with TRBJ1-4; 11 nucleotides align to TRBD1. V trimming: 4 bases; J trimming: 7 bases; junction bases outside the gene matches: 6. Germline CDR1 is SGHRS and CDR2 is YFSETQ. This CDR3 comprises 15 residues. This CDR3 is CASSDRTGGSEKLFF. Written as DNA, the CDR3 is TGCGCCAGCAGCGATCGGACAGGGGGCTCTGAAAAACTGTTTTTT.

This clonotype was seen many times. CDR3 amino acids: CASSLWGQGLGAGEKLFF. In nucleotides, the CDR3 is TGTGCCAGCAGCTTATGGGGACAGGGACTAGGGGCTGGTGAAAAACTGTTTTTT. The V and J genes are TRBV7-2 and TRBJ1-4, with 9 nucleotides matching TRBD1. Looked up from germline, CDR1 is SGHTA and CDR2 is FQGNSA. The CDR3 loop spans 18 amino acids. V gave up 2 bases and J gave up 7 bases; unmatched junction bases: 14.

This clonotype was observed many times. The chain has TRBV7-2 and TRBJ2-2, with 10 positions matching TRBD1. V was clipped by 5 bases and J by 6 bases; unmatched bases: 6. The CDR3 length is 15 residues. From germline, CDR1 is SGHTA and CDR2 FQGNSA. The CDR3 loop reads CASSRLTGGSGELFF. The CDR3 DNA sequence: TGTGCCAGCAGCCGATTGACAGGGGGCTCCGGGGAGCTGTTTTTT.

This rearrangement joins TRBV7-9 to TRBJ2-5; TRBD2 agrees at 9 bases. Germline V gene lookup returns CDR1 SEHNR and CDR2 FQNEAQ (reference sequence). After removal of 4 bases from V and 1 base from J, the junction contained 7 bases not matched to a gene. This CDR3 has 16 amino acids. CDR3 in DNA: TGTGCCAGCAGCTACTGGAGCGGGGGGATCCAAGAGACCCAGTACTTC. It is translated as CASSYWSGGIQETQYF.

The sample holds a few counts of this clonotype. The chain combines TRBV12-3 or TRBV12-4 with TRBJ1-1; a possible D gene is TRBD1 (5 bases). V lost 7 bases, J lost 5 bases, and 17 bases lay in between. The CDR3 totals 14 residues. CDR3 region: CASTTKRWGTEAFF. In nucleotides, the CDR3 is TGTGCCAGCACCACCAAGAGATGGGGGACTGAAGCTTTCTTT.

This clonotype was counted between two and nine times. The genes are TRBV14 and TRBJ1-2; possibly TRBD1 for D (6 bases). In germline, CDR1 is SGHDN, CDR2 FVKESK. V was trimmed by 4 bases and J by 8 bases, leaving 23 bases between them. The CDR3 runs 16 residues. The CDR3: CASSPPIVRGPKGYTF. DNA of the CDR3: TGTGCCAGCAGCCCGCCTATAGTTCGGGGGCCAAAGGGCTACACCTTC.

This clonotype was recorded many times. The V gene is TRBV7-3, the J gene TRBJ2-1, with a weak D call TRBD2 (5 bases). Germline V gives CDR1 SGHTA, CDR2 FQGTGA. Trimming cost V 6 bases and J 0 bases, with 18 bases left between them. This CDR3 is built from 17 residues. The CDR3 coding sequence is TGTGCCAGCAGTTATTACTCGGGAAGAAGCTCCTACAATGAGCAGTTCTTC. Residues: CASSYYSGRSSYNEQFF.

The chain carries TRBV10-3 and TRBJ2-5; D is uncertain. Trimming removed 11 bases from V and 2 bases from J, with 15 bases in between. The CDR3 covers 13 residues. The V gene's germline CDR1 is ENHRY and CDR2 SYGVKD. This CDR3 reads CASKPGQQETQYF. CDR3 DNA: TGTGCCTCCAAGCCAGGTCAGCAAGAGACCCAGTACTTC.

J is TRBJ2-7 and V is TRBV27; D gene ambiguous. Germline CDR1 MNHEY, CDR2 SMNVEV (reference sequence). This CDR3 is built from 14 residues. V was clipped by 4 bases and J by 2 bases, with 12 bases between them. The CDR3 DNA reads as TGTGCCAGCAGTTCACGCGACCGTGCCTACGAGCAGTACTTC. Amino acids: CASSSRDRAYEQYF.

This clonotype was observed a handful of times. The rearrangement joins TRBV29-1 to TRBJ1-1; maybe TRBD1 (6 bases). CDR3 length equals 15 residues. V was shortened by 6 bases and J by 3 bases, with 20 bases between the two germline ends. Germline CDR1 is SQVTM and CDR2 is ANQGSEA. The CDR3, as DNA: TGCAGCGTCCCGCTTGGAGGGGGATGGGACACTGAAGCTTTCTTT. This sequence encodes CSVPLGGGWDTEAFF.

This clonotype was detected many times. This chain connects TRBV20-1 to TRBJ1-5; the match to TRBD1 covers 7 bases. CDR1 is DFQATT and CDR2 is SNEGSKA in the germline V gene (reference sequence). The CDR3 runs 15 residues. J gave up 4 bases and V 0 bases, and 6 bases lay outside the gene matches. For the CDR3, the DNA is TGCAGTGCTAGAGACGACAGGGCAGGGAATCAGCCCCAGCATTTT. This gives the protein CSARDDRAGNQPQHF.

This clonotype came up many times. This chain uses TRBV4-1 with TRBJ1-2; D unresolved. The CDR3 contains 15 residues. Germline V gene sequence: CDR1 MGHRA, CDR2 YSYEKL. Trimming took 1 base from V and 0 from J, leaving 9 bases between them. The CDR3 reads CASSQGEASNYGYTF. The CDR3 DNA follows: TGCGCCAGCAGCCAAGGCGAAGCTTCTAACTATGGCTACACCTTC.

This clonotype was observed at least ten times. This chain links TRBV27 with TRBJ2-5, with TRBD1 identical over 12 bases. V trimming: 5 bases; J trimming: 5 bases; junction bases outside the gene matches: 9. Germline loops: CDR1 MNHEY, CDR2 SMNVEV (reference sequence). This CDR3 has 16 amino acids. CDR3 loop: CASSILGTGGAETQYF. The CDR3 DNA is TGTGCCAGCAGTATCCTCGGGACAGGGGGCGCTGAGACCCAGTACTTC.

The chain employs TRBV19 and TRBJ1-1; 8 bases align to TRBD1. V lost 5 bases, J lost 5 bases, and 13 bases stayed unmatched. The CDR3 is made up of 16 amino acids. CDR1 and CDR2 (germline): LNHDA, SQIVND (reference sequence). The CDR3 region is CASSGFSGTGNTEAFF. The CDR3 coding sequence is TGTGCCAGTAGTGGGTTTTCCGGGACAGGTAATACTGAAGCTTTCTTT.

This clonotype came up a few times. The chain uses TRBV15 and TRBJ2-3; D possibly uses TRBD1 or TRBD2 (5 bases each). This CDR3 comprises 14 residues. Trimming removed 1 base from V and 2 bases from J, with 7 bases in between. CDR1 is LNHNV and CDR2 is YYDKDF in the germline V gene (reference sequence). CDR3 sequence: CATSRAGTTDTQYF. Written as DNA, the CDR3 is TGTGCCACCAGCAGAGCTGGGACCACAGATACGCAGTATTTT.

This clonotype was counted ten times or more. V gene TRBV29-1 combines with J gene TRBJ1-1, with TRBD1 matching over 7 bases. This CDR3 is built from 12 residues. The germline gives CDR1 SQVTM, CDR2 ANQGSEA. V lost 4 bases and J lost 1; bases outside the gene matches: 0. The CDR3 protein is CSVAGGNTEAFF. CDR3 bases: TGCAGCGTTGCAGGGGGGAACACTGAAGCTTTCTTT.

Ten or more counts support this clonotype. The CDR3 coding sequence is TGTGCCAGCAGTTCCTCTGGGGCCAACGTCCTGACTTTC. Translated, it gives CASSSSGANVLTF. The chain has TRBV7-6 and TRBJ2-6; D is undetermined. Germline-derived CDR1 and CDR2 are SGHVS and FNYEAQ. This CDR3 comprises 13 residues. Trimming took 6 bases from V and 0 from J, leaving 3 bases between them. The whole variable domain, remainder taken from reference TRBV7-6 and TRBJ2-6, is GAGVSQSPRYKVTKRGQDVALRCDPISGHVSLYWYRQALGQGPEFLTYFNYEAQQDKSGLPNDRFSAERPEGSISTLTIQRTEQRDSAMYRCASSSSGANVLTFGAGSRLTVL.

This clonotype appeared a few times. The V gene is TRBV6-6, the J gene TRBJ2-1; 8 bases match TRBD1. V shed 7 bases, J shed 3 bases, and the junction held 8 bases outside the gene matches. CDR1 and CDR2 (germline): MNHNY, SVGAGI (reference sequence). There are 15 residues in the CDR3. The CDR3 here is CASKGDRGLYNEQFF. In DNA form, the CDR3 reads TGTGCCAGCAAGGGAGACAGGGGCCTCTACAATGAGCAGTTCTTC.

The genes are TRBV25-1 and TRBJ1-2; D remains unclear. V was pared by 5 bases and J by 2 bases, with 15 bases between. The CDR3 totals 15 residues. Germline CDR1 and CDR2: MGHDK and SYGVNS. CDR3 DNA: TGTGCCAGCAGTCCCATATTATCGGGGAACTATGGCTACACCTTC. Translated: CASSPILSGNYGYTF.

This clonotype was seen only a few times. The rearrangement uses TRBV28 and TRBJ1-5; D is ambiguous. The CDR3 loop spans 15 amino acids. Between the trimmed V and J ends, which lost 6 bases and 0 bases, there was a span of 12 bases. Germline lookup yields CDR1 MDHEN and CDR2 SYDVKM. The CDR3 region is CASRPKAYSNQPQHF. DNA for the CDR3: TGTGCCAGCAGACCCAAGGCCTATAGCAATCAGCCCCAGCATTTT. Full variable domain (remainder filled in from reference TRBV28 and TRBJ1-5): DVKVTQSSRYLVKRTGEKVFLECVQDMDHENMFWYRQDPGLGLRLIYFSYDVKMKEKGDIPEGYSVSREKKERFSLILESASTNQTSMYLCASRPKAYSNQPQHFGDGTRLSIL.